Listed here are 21 T cell receptor beta chains from one sample, sequenced in a study of T cells after yellow fever vaccination. TCRdb fed the 5' RACE reads into MiXCR, producing one record per CDR3 protein. The repertoire has around 340,000 distinct CDR3 sequences, 7.5% to 9% of them found once; the top ten carry roughly 18%. The sequencing here drew on PBMCs, taken on the day of the first yellow fever vaccination. These receptors all come from a man younger than 30 who received the YFV17D yellow fever vaccine.

This clonotype has just a few counts. The chain employs TRBV24-1 and TRBJ2-3; D call uncertain. The V gene's germline CDR1 is KGHDR and CDR2 SFDVKD. Trimming cost V 3 bases and J 6 bases, with 9 bases left between them. The CDR3 spans 13 residues. This chain's CDR3 is CATSDVPRDTQYF. CDR3 sequence (DNA): TGTGCCACCAGTGATGTGCCCCGGGATACGCAGTATTTT.

This clonotype came up a few times. CDR3 residues: CASSTRDSYEQYV. The CDR3 bases are TGTGCCAGCAGCACCCGGGACAGCTACGAGCAGTACGTC. The genes are TRBV7-9 and TRBJ2-7, with 7 bases identical to TRBD1. This CDR3 region has 13 residues. Germline V lookup: CDR1 SEHNR, CDR2 FQNEAQ (reference sequence). The V gene end was trimmed by 5 bases and the J gene end by 3 bases; junction bases not matched to a gene: 4.

V usage is TRBV5-1 and J usage is TRBJ2-3, with D possibly being TRBD2 (7 bases). The CDR3 is 17 residues long. Germline V gene sequence: CDR1 SGHRS, CDR2 YFSETQ. With 1 base removed from V and 8 bases from J, the gap between germline ends came to 23 bases. CDR3 DNA: TGCGCCAGCAGCTTGTCGGTCCCGGGGGGCCCCGCAGGTACGCAGTATTTT. It encodes CASSLSVPGGPAGTQYF.

This clonotype occurred a few times. The chain employs TRBV20-1 and TRBJ2-1; 9 nucleotides match TRBD2. V was clipped by 4 bases and J by 0 bases; unmatched bases: 4. Germline CDR1 DFQATT, CDR2 SNEGSKA (reference sequence). This CDR3 contains 15 residues. The DNA for the CDR3 is TGCAGTGCTAAGGGTAGCGGGAGCTCCTACAATGAGCAGTTCTTC. Its protein product is CSAKGSGSSYNEQFF.

The rearrangement uses TRBV14 and TRBJ1-2; D unresolved. CDR3 size: 14 residues. V was cut by 0 bases and J by 2 bases, with 7 bases left in between. The germline V gene has CDR1 SGHDN and CDR2 FVKESK. CDR3 amino acids: CASSQDPENYGYTF. The CDR3 bases are TGTGCCAGCAGCCAAGACCCAGAGAACTATGGCTACACCTTC.

This clonotype was counted a few times. The chain combines TRBV6-1 with TRBJ1-1; D is unclear. CDR1 and CDR2 (germline): MNHNS, SASEGT. Trimming removed 7 bases at V and 1 base at J, with 10 bases between. The CDR3 length is 13 residues. CDR3 sequence: CASNPGRNTEAFF. In DNA form, the CDR3 reads TGTGCCAGCAACCCGGGCCGGAACACTGAAGCTTTCTTT.

V usage is TRBV9 and J usage is TRBJ2-3, with D perhaps TRBD2 (6 bases). The germline gives CDR1 SGDLS, CDR2 YYNGEE. V was clipped by 7 bases and J by 7 bases, with 19 bases between them. The CDR3 covers 14 residues. The CDR3 loop reads CASLPGPGGNTQYF. CDR3 nucleotide sequence: TGTGCCAGCCTTCCCGGTCCCGGGGGTAATACGCAGTATTTT.

In this sample, this clonotype turned up a few times. The chain couples TRBV5-4 to TRBJ2-2; perhaps D is TRBD1 or TRBD2 (7 bases each). Germline V gene lookup returns CDR1 SGHNT and CDR2 YYREEE (reference sequence). Deletions cut 5 bases from V and 6 bases from J, with 14 bases between. The CDR3 totals 14 residues. CDR3 protein: CASSSQGGAGELFF. The CDR3 nucleotides are TGTGCCAGCAGTTCGCAGGGGGGGGCCGGGGAGCTGTTTTTT.

This chain uses TRBV7-2 with TRBJ2-5; TRBD1 aligns across 8 bases. V shed 5 bases and J 1 base; nucleotides not matched to a gene: 12. Germline lookup yields CDR1 SGHTA and CDR2 FQGNSA. There are 17 residues in the CDR3. The CDR3 spells CASSADWDRLPQETQYF. The CDR3 nucleotides are TGTGCCAGCAGCGCGGACTGGGACAGGCTACCCCAAGAGACCCAGTACTTC.

Only a few counts were recorded for this clonotype. The J gene is TRBJ1-1, the V gene TRBV6-2 or TRBV6-3; the match to TRBD1 covers 9 bases. The CDR3 loop spans 15 amino acids. Germline V CDR1 and CDR2: MNHEY, SVGEGT. J lost 5 bases, V lost 8 bases, and 12 bases had no gene match. DNA of the CDR3: TGTGCCAGCCATGGGGACAGGGTAAGGATTACTGAAGCTTTCTTT. It yields the protein CASHGDRVRITEAFF.

This clonotype was counted between two and nine times. The chain employs TRBV29-1 and TRBJ2-2; D is ambiguous. With 4 bases removed from V and 6 bases from J, the gap between germline ends came to 12 bases. Germline V gives CDR1 SQVTM, CDR2 ANQGSEA. The CDR3 runs 13 residues. The CDR3 DNA reads TGCAGCGTTGTAGTAGGGTCCGCCGGGGAGCTGTTTTTT. Its protein is CSVVVGSAGELFF.

In its sample, this clonotype was seen many times. This chain joins TRBV6-5 and TRBJ1-2; a weak D match, TRBD1 (6 bases). The CDR3 runs 13 residues. V was shortened by 1 base and J by 4 bases, with 7 bases between the two germline ends. CDR1 is MNHEY and CDR2 is SVGAGI in the germline V gene. The CDR3 coding sequence is TGTGCCAGCAGTTACTACAGGGTCTATGGCTACACCTTC. Protein sequence: CASSYYRVYGYTF.

This clonotype was observed a handful of times. The rearrangement links TRBV12-3 or TRBV12-4 to TRBJ2-2; 7 bases fit TRBD1. The CDR3 runs 15 residues. J lost 5 bases, V lost 5 bases, and 8 bases had no gene match. The CDR3 DNA sequence: TGTGCCAGCAGTCCTGAGACAGGGCGGACCGGGGAGCTGTTTTTT. This encodes CASSPETGRTGELFF.

This chain joins TRBV12-3 or TRBV12-4 and TRBJ1-6; 9 nucleotides agree with TRBD1. The CDR3 totals 14 residues. V dropped 6 bases and J dropped 10; count of bases not matched to a gene: 7. The CDR3 region has the DNA TGTGCCAGCAGCATGGGACAGGGACGGTCACCCCTCCACTTT. This translates into CASSMGQGRSPLHF.

This clonotype showed up just a few times. One end of the junction fails to match germline, which may point to a read error. The V and J genes are TRBV25-1 and TRBJ1-2; 7 nucleotides match TRBD1. The CDR3 loop spans 15 amino acids. Germline CDR1 and CDR2: MGHDK and SYGVNS. As DNA, the CDR3 is TGTGCCAGCACCGGGGGGACAGCGGGCCTCTATGGCCACACCTTC. This translates into CASTGGTAGLYGHTF.

This clonotype was picked up a small number of times. The DNA for the CDR3 is TGCGCCAGCAGCCAAGAGCCGCCCACTAGCGGGGGCTCCCAGTACTTC. Residues: CASSQEPPTSGGSQYF. This chain links TRBV4-3 with TRBJ2-5, with TRBD2 matching 11 bases. V trimming: 0 bases; J trimming: 9 bases; junction bases outside the gene matches: 9. CDR3 length: 16 amino acids. Germline V CDR1 and CDR2: LGHNA, YSLEER.

As DNA, the CDR3 is TGTGCCAGCAGCCTCGGGGTGGGGGGGCCGCAGATCGGGGAGCTGTTTTTT. Translated, it gives CASSLGVGGPQIGELFF. V and J are TRBV4-2 and TRBJ2-2, with D tentatively TRBD2 (7 bases). Germline V gene lookup returns CDR1 LGHNA and CDR2 YNFKEQ. The CDR3 length is 17 residues. Between the trimmed V and J ends, which lost 4 bases and 7 bases, there was a span of 22 bases.

This clonotype turned up a few times. The chain couples TRBV5-5 to TRBJ1-2, with 10 bases fitting TRBD1. Germline CDR1 is SGHKS and CDR2 is YYEKEE (reference sequence). The V gene end was trimmed by 1 base and the J gene end by 6 bases; junction bases not matched to a gene: 12. CDR3 length: 17 residues. The CDR3 bases are TGTGCCAGCAGCTTGAGGTCAAGGACAGGGGGTTTTGATGGCTACACCTTC. This sequence encodes CASSLRSRTGGFDGYTF.

This clonotype appeared a few times. The gene calls are TRBV2 and TRBJ1-6, with D possibly matching TRBD1 (5 bases). Trimming pared 2 bases from V and 0 bases from J, leaving 14 bases between. The CDR3 extends over 18 amino acids. The germline gives CDR1 SNHLY, CDR2 FYNNEI. This chain's CDR3 is CASSERGAGGSYNSPLHF. The CDR3 DNA reads as TGTGCCAGCAGTGAAAGAGGGGCCGGCGGCTCCTATAATTCACCCCTCCACTTT. The variable domain in full, with the rest retrieved from reference TRBV2 and TRBJ1-6, is EPEVTQTPSHQVTQMGQEVILRCVPISNHLYFYWYRQILGQKVEFLVSFYNNEISEKSEIFDDQFSVERPDGSNFTLKIRSTKLEDSAMYFCASSERGAGGSYNSPLHFGNGTRLTVT.

This clonotype was detected a few times. The chain recombines TRBV29-1 with TRBJ2-5, with D perhaps matching TRBD1 or TRBD2 (5 bases each). Germline values: CDR1 SQVTM, CDR2 ANQGSEA. V lost 5 bases and J 5 bases, leaving 18 bases between the germline ends. The CDR3 is 14 residues long. CDR3 in DNA: TGCAGCGTTAAGGGACCCCAGTTACTTGAGACCCAGTACTTC. This translates into CSVKGPQLLETQYF. Based on the CDR3 plus reference TRBV29-1 and TRBJ2-5, the full variable domain is SAVISQKPSRDICQRGTSLTIQCQVDSQVTMMFWYRQQPGQSLTLIATANQGSEATYESGFVIDKFPISRPNLTFSTLTVSNMSPEDSSIYLCSVKGPQLLETQYFGPGTRLLVL.

This clonotype was counted between two and nine times. The V and J genes are TRBV29-1 and TRBJ2-5; D is ambiguous. CDR3 length equals 10 residues. Germline CDR1 reads SQVTM; CDR2 reads ANQGSEA. V was cut by 7 bases and J by 5 bases, with 8 bases left in between. The CDR3 spells CSEVRETQYF. The CDR3 nucleotides read TGCAGCGAGGTGCGGGAGACCCAGTACTTC.